These T cell receptor beta chains were read from a single sample in a study of T cells in localized non-small cell lung cancer. Profiled with immunoSEQ multiplex PCR; TCRdb holds only in-frame clones, not every one. The data show about 14,000 clones, with about four fifths seen just once and 4.1% held by the top ten. This specimen consisted of peripheral blood, obtained before any cancer treatment. Source of these receptors: a female donor older than 55 with stage I squamous cell lung carcinoma. Both conserved end residues are part of each CDR3. D genes are given only for firm matches. Rows give clone size only sometimes, using once, few, many, or a class for an expanded clone.

>-|-|TRBJ1-2|TRBV7-8
CASSLEGSNYGYTF
TGTGCCAGCAGCCTGGAGGGCAGCAACTATGGCTACACCTTC
>once|TRBD1|TRBJ1-2|TRBV5-4
CASSPGQGYGYTF
TGTGCCAGCAGTCCGGGACAGGGGTATGGCTACACCTTC
>few|-|TRBJ1-2|TRBV4-1
CASSQVGRADYGYTF
TGCGCCAGCAGCCAAGTTGGGCGGGCGGACTATGGCTACACCTTC
>-|-|TRBJ1-1|TRBV6-6
CASSYEAGRANTEAFF
TGTGCCAGCAGTTACGAGGCGGGGAGGGCGAACACTGAAGCTTTCTTT
>-|-|TRBJ1-5|TRBV2
CASRVDSNQPQHF
TGTGCCAGCAGGGTAGATAGCAATCAGCCCCAGCATTTT
>-|-|TRBJ1-2|TRBV29-1
CSVSPGFGYGYTF
TGCAGCGTAAGTCCAGGGTTCGGCTATGGCTACACCTTC
>-|-|TRBJ1-2|TRBV6-6
CASSSLETASYGYTF
TGTGCCAGCAGCTCCCTCGAGACCGCGAGCTATGGCTACACCTTC
>once|-|TRBJ2-5|TRBV27
CASSLGGEWRETQYF
TGTGCCAGCAGCCTCGGAGGGGAGTGGCGAGAGACCCAGTACTTC
>-|TRBD2|TRBJ2-1|TRBV10-3
CAISEGSGGAYEQFF
TGTGCCATCAGTGAGGGTAGCGGGGGGGCCTATGAGCAGTTCTTC
>-|-|TRBJ1-1|TRBV10-3
CAIRDGGATNTEAFF
TGTGCCATCCGAGACGGAGGGGCTACGAACACTGAAGCTTTCTTT
>-|-|TRBJ1-6|TRBV4-2
CASSPDTGQETGLHF
TGTGCCAGCAGCCCGGACACGGGTCAGGAAACTGGCCTCCACTTT
>-|TRBD1|TRBJ1-2|TRBV19
CASSPPGGSYGYTF
TGTGCCAGTAGTCCGCCAGGGGGCAGCTATGGCTACACCTTC
>-|TRBD2|TRBJ2-3|TRBV19
CASSPTSGGAGDTQYF
TGTGCCAGTAGTCCGACTAGCGGGGGGGCAGGAGATACGCAGTATTTT
>-|TRBD1|TRBJ1-2|TRBV5-1
CASSFTGADGYTF
TGCGCCAGCAGCTTCACAGGGGCGGATGGCTACACCTTC
>-|TRBD1|TRBJ2-7|TRBV19
CASSAGTGGYEQYF
TGTGCCAGTAGTGCGGGGACAGGGGGCTACGAGCAGTACTTC
>-|-|TRBJ1-2|TRBV5-1
CASSASGEDSYTF
TGCGCCAGCAGCGCGTCAGGGGAGGACAGCTACACCTTC
>-|-|TRBJ2-1|TRBV21-1
CASSNLRKDGAHYNEQFF
TGTGCCAGCAGCAACCTAAGGAAGGACGGGGCCCATTACAATGAGCAGTTCTTC
>-|-|TRBJ2-5|TRBV9
CASSAGSRETQYF
TGTGCCAGCAGCGCCGGGTCGAGAGAGACCCAGTACTTC
>-|-|TRBJ1-2|TRBV9
CASSPGPASNYGYTF
TGTGCCAGCAGCCCTGGACCGGCTTCTAACTATGGCTACACCTTC
>-|TRBD1|TRBJ1-3|TRBV10-3
CAISPGQRGNTIYF
TGTGCCATCAGCCCGGGACAGAGAGGAAACACCATATATTTT
>-|TRBD1|TRBJ1-1|TRBV12-5
CASGPGTGGNTEAFF
TGTGCTAGTGGTCCCGGGACAGGGGGGAACACTGAAGCTTTCTTT
>-|-|TRBJ1-4|TRBV2
CASSDRGYEKLFF
TGTGCCAGCAGTGACAGGGGCTATGAAAAACTGTTTTTT
>-|-|TRBJ2-7|TRBV14
CASSHLQGGQIYEQYF
TGTGCCAGCAGCCATTTACAGGGCGGCCAGATATACGAGCAGTACTTC
>-|-|TRBJ1-2|TRBV9
CASSVDPSGGYGYTF
TGTGCCAGCAGCGTGGATCCGTCCGGGGGATATGGCTACACCTTC
>-|TRBD2|TRBJ2-5|TRBV29-1
CSVRGGGEQETQYF
TGCAGCGTCCGGGGCGGGGGGGAGCAAGAGACCCAGTACTTC
>-|TRBD1|TRBJ2-7|TRBV19
CASSDRDRGSVQGEQYF
TGTGCCAGTAGTGACAGGGACAGGGGATCGGTTCAGGGAGAGCAGTACTTC
>-|-|TRBJ2-7|TRBV5-6
CASSPPGRTYEQYF
TGTGCCAGCAGCCCCCCGGGACGGACCTACGAGCAGTACTTC
>-|-|TRBJ1-4|TRBV30
CASNLQSTNEKLFF
TGTGCCTCGAACCTTCAGTCAACTAATGAAAAACTGTTTTTT
>-|-|TRBJ2-7|TRBV7-9
CASSHDRSLEYF
TGTGCCAGCAGCCACGACAGGTCCCTAGAGTACTTC
>-|-|TRBJ2-5|TRBV6-1
CASSLGWETQYF
TGTGCCAGCAGTCTGGGGTGGGAGACCCAGTACTTC
>few|-|TRBJ2-7|TRBV27
CASSLTLLGGFAYEQYF
TGTGCCAGCAGCCTCACCCTCCTTGGAGGGTTCGCCTACGAGCAGTACTTC
>-|-|TRBJ1-2|TRBV11-3
CASSFRDLGYTF
TGTGCCAGCAGCTTTAGGGATCTTGGCTACACCTTC
>-|TRBD2|TRBJ2-5|TRBV6-6
CASSLVAGEETQYF
TGTGCCAGCAGCCTCGTAGCGGGGGAGGAGACCCAGTACTTC
>-|-|TRBJ1-2|TRBV30
CAWGGNYGYTF
TGTGCCTGGGGCGGAAACTATGGCTACACCTTC
>-|TRBD2|TRBJ2-1|TRBV7-2
CASSLGGSGGPYNEQFF
TGTGCCAGCAGCTTAGGAGGTAGCGGGGGGCCTTACAATGAGCAGTTCTTC
>-|-|TRBJ1-1|TRBV6-6
CASSWPEGGTEAFF
TGTGCCAGCAGTTGGCCCGAGGGGGGGACTGAAGCTTTCTTT
>-|-|TRBJ2-7|TRBV7-9
CASSLAKDRLF
TGTGCCAGCAGCTTAGCAAAAGACAGACTGTTC
>once|TRBD1|TRBJ2-7|TRBV11-3
CASSFQGGQGSYEQYF
TGTGCCAGCAGCTTTCAGGGGGGACAGGGCTCCTACGAGCAGTACTTC
>-|TRBD1|TRBJ2-6|TRBV2
CASRGQGRAGANVLTF
TGTGCCAGCAGGGGACAGGGGAGGGCTGGGGCCAACGTCCTGACTTTC
>-|-|TRBJ2-7|TRBV5-6
CASSLDVSYEQYF
TGTGCCAGCAGCTTGGACGTCTCCTACGAGCAGTACTTC
>once|-|TRBJ2-1|TRBV7-9
CASSLATGRPNEQFF
TGTGCCAGCAGCTTAGCGACGGGCCGTCCTAATGAGCAGTTCTTC